This T cell receptor (beta chain) was identified during a study of blood T cell repertoires in COVID-19. Only in-frame clones appear in the TCRdb table, and some are missing; sequencing was by immunoSEQ multiplex PCR. This sample yields around 330,000 clones, of which around 89% are seen a single time; 1.5% to 2% belongs to the top ten. The germline gives CDR1 LNHDA, CDR2 SQIVND (reference sequence). V lost 5 bases and J 1 base, leaving 8 bases between the germline ends. CDR3 size: 13 residues. The sample taken for sequencing was peripheral blood. This sequence originates from a woman aged 25 to 45 with COVID-19, enrolled during active disease. The chain recombines TRBV19 with TRBJ1-1; D perhaps matches TRBD1 (6 bases). In DNA, the CDR3 is TGTGCCAGTAGTTTGGACAGGAACACTGAAGCTTTCTTT. This gives the protein CASSLDRNTEAFF.